This T cell receptor (beta chain) came from a study of blood T cells in healthy people across ages. Study at large: Using template switching, researchers captured about one barcoded beta molecule for each two T cells.

Germline V gives CDR1 MNHNS, CDR2 SASEGT. The germline V and J ends were trimmed by 8 bases and 0 bases, with 16 bases remaining between them. The CDR3 sequence is 15 residues long. For this clonotype: What it recognizes is unknown.

Healthy individuals of Caucasian origin from Russia, aged 6 to 90, served as donors. Sample-barcoded 5' priming and a J-beta primer mix drove a second PCR of roughly 6 to 12 cycles. A 12-random-nucleotide template-switch adaptor tagged each cDNA molecule. TCRdb re-called the 5' RACE reads through MiXCR, storing one row per CDR3 protein. The table lists roughly 1.7 million distinct CDR3 sequences, 30% to 35% of them singletons, with around 11% in the top ten. Study-wide points: Strongly correlated with naive T cell percentage was TCR beta diversity.

This receptor was obtained from a woman in her thirties in good health. The rearrangement uses TRBV6-1 and TRBJ1-1, with a tentative D call TRBD1 (5 bases). The sample comprised blood. The CDR3 reads CASEGPFLMNTEAFF. The CDR3 region has the DNA TGTGCCAGCGAGGGGCCATTTCTAATGAACACTGAAGCTTTCTTT.